This entry lists 5 T cell receptor beta chains sequenced from one sample in a study of radiation and T cells in renal cell carcinoma. Time point: baseline pretreatment blood. Treatment meaning: 15 Gy SBRT to primary tumor, nephrectomy 4 weeks later. TCRdb keeps only in-frame clones here, not all; method: immunoSEQ multiplex PCR. The repertoire has more than 20,000 clones, approximately 80% of them found once; the top ten carry about 37%. The sample was blood, taken from a patient whose treatment included radiotherapy and nephrectomy. These receptors were taken from a man aged 60 to 69 with renal cell carcinoma.

V is TRBV10-1 and J is TRBJ2-7, with D perhaps matching TRBD1 (6 bases). V lost 3 bases and J 6 bases, leaving 9 bases between the germline ends. CDR3 length: 12 residues. Germline V gives CDR1 WNHNN, CDR2 SYGVQD (reference sequence). The CDR3 sequence is CASSETGREQYF. The CDR3 nucleotides are TGCGCCAGCAGTGAAACAGGGCGCGAGCAGTACTTC.

The chain links TRBV28 to TRBJ2-7; 8 bases fit TRBD1. The germline V gene encodes CDR1 MDHEN and CDR2 SYDVKM. With 5 bases clipped from V and 7 bases from J, the junction kept 13 bases outside the gene matches. This CDR3 spans 15 amino acids. The CDR3 nucleotides read TGTGCCAGCAGTCCTCGGGACAGGAGAACGGGAGAGCAGTACTTC. Its protein is CASSPRDRRTGEQYF.

This clone has more than one count but fewer than ten. This sequence joins TRBV30 and TRBJ1-5; D is uncertain. CDR1 and CDR2 (germline): GTSNPN, SVGIG (reference sequence). The CDR3 runs 13 residues. Trimming pared 0 bases from V and 3 bases from J, leaving 6 bases between. The CDR3 region is CAWSVQNNQPQHF. The CDR3 bases are TGTGCCTGGAGTGTGCAGAACAATCAGCCCCAGCATTTT.

The chain couples TRBV4-3 to TRBJ1-3, with D uncertain. V was cut by 2 bases and J by 0 bases, with 17 bases left in between. Germline V gene lookup returns CDR1 LGHNA and CDR2 YSLEER. The CDR3 length is 18 residues. CDR3 protein: CASSQFLVGPRSGNTIYF. CDR3 bases: TGCGCCAGCAGCCAATTTCTGGTGGGTCCCCGCTCTGGAAACACCATATATTTT.

V gene TRBV27 combines with J gene TRBJ1-5; tentatively, D is TRBD1 (5 bases). Trimming cost V 5 bases and J 0 bases, with 17 bases left between them. CDR3 length: 17 amino acids. Germline CDR1 and CDR2: MNHEY and SMNVEV (reference sequence). The CDR3 region has the DNA TGTGCCAGCAGTCTAACGACCGGGACTACTAGCAATCAGCCCCAGCATTTT. As protein: CASSLTTGTTSNQPQHF.